These 5 T cell receptor beta chains came from one sample sequenced in a study of blood T cell repertoires in COVID-19. Method: immunoSEQ multiplex PCR; TCRdb's copy keeps in-frame clones and lacks some. The sample consists of about 150,000 clones, around 84% of them appearing once. Sequencing was done on a sample of peripheral blood. These receptors originate from an older woman with COVID-19, enrolled during active disease.

The CDR3 reads CASSFNTDTQYF. Written as DNA, the CDR3 is TGTGCCAGCAGCTTTAACACAGATACGCAGTATTTT. V usage is TRBV11-3 and J usage is TRBJ2-3; D remains ambiguous. Germline CDR1 and CDR2: SGHNT and YENEEA. V lost 3 bases and J lost 2, with 3 bases in between. The CDR3 runs 12 residues.

The rearrangement links TRBV19 to TRBJ2-2, with 11 bases fitting TRBD1. The CDR3 extends over 16 amino acids. From germline, CDR1 is LNHDA and CDR2 SQIVND (reference sequence). V lost 3 bases, J lost 4 bases, and 4 bases stayed unmatched. The CDR3 coding sequence is TGTGCCAGTAGTATGAGAGGGACAGGGGGCACCGGGGAGCTGTTTTTT. This translates into CASSMRGTGGTGELFF.

The chain recombines TRBV24-1 with TRBJ2-5; D is possibly TRBD2 (6 bases). Germline V CDR1 and CDR2: KGHDR, SFDVKD. This CDR3 spans 14 amino acids. V was shortened by 4 bases and J by 5 bases, with 13 bases between the two germline ends. The DNA of the CDR3 is TGTGCCACCAGTGAGGGAGGTCCCGGGGAGACCCAGTACTTC. This sequence encodes CATSEGGPGETQYF.

The chain links TRBV10-3 to TRBJ2-1; 8 positions match TRBD1. Germline CDR1 and CDR2: ENHRY and SYGVKD. This CDR3 comprises 15 residues. The ends lost 5 bases at V and 8 bases at J; junction bases unmatched: 11. CDR3 loop: CAISRAGQVVDEQFF. The CDR3 bases are TGTGCCATCAGTCGTGCGGGACAGGTAGTGGATGAGCAGTTCTTC.

V usage is TRBV11-3 and J usage is TRBJ2-2, with D possibly TRBD2 on 5 matching bases. The germline CDR1 and CDR2 sequences are SGHNT and YENEEA. V lost 0 bases and J 9 bases, leaving 11 bases between the germline ends. This CDR3 is 14 amino acids long. The CDR3 DNA is TGTGCCAGCAGCTTAGATCGAGGGAAGAGGGAGCTGTTTTTT. This codes for CASSLDRGKRELFF.